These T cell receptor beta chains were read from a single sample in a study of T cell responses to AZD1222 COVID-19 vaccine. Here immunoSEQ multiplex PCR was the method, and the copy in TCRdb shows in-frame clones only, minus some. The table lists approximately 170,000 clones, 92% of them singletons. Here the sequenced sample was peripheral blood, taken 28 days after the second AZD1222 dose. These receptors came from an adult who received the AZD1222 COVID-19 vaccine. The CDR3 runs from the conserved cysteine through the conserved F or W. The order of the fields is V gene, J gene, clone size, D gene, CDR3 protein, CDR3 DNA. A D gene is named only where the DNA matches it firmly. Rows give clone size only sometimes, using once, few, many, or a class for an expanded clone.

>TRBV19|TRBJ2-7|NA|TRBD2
CASSSLAGAVYEQYF
TGTGCCAGTAGTTCCCTAGCGGGGGCTGTCTACGAGCAGTACTTC
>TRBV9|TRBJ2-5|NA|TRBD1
CASSGPGGLGTQYF
TGTGCCAGCAGCGGTCCAGGGGGTCTGGGGACCCAGTACTTC
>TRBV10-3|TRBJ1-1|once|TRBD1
CAISATGENTEAFF
TGTGCCATCAGTGCGACAGGGGAGAACACTGAAGCTTTCTTT
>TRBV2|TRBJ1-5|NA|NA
CASKRDSNQPQHF
TGTGCCAGCAAGAGGGATAGCAATCAGCCCCAGCATTTT
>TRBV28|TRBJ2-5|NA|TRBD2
CASSIAGGFQETQYF
TGTGCCAGCAGCATAGCGGGGGGCTTCCAAGAGACCCAGTACTTC
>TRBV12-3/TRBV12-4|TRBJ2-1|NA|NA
CASNLEGQWEQFF
TGTGCCAGCAACCTCGAGGGTCAGTGGGAGCAGTTCTTC
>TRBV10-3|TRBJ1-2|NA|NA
CAISLGRDGYTF
TGTGCCATCAGTCTAGGTAGGGATGGCTACACCTTC
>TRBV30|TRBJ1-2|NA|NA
CAWSPVEGGYTF
TGTGCCTGGAGTCCGGTGGAGGGTGGCTACACCTTC
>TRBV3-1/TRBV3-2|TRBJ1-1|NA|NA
CASSFRGGWDTEAFF
TGTGCCAGCAGCTTCCGGGGGGGGTGGGACACTGAAGCTTTCTTT
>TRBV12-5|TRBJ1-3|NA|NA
CASGLVQASSGNTIYF
TGTGCTAGTGGTTTGGTTCAGGCCAGCTCTGGAAACACCATATATTTT
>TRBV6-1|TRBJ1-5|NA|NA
CASSEAQNEVQPQHF
TGTGCCAGCAGTGAAGCGCAAAACGAGGTTCAGCCCCAGCATTTT
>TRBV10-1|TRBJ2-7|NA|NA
CASSRGDTYEQYF
TGCGCCAGCTCCAGGGGGGACACGTACGAGCAGTACTTC
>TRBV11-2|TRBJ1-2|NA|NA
CASSLGGREGGYTF
TGTGCCAGCAGCTTAGGTGGGAGAGAGGGTGGCTACACCTTC
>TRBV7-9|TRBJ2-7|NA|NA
CASSSGPSYEQYF
TGTGCCAGCAGCAGCGGACCCTCCTACGAGCAGTACTTC
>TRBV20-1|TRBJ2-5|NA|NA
CSASRGHHQETQYF
TGCAGTGCTAGTCGGGGACACCACCAAGAGACCCAGTACTTC
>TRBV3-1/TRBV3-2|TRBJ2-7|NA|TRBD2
CASSPGVAGYEQYF
TGTGCCAGCAGCCCCGGGGTAGCGGGGTACGAGCAGTACTTC
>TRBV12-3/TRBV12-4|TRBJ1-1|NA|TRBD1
CASSGRDSEAFF
TGTGCCAGCAGTGGCCGGGACAGTGAAGCTTTCTTT
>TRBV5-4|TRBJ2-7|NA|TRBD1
CASSLDPGQGVLLGSEQYF
TGTGCCAGCAGCCTAGACCCGGGACAGGGGGTCCTCTTGGGATCCGAGCAGTACTTC
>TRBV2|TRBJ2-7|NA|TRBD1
CASTETGGNEQYF
TGTGCCAGCACTGAGACAGGGGGCAACGAGCAGTACTTC
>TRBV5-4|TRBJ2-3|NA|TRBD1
CASSFGQGGLGQYF
TGTGCCAGCAGCTTCGGACAGGGGGGTCTTGGGCAGTATTTT
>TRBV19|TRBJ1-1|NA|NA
CASSIGKGRLNTEAFF
TGTGCCAGTAGTATAGGGAAGGGACGGTTGAACACTGAAGCTTTCTTT
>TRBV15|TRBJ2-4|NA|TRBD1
CATSRGTGAVNIQYF
TGTGCCACCAGCAGGGGGACAGGGGCGGTAAACATTCAGTACTTC